The clone carrying this TCR beta chain was counted between two and nine times. The sample is drawn from a study of blood T cell repertoires in COVID-19. Libraries were prepared by immunoSEQ multiplex PCR; TCRdb keeps only in-frame clonotypes and omits some of them. The sample shows around 130,000 clones, around 78% of them seen only once. CDR3 length: 14 residues. Deletions cut 4 bases from V and 0 bases from J, with 10 bases between. Looked up from germline, CDR1 is SGHVS and CDR2 is FQNEAQ. Sequencing used peripheral blood. The TCR sequence derives from a human donor in a cohort sampled during active COVID-19. V gene TRBV7-8 combines with J gene TRBJ2-7; D remains ambiguous. The DNA for the CDR3 is TGTGCCAGCAGCTCTCACAGTAGCTCCTACGAGCAGTACTTC. Translating it yields CASSSHSSSYEQYF.